The entry below gives a single TCR beta chain sequence along with its context. This CDR3 has 15 residues. Per germline, CDR1 SNHLY and CDR2 FYNNEI. V was clipped by 6 bases and J by 5 bases; unmatched bases: 9. This sample was included in a study of multiple sclerosis patients with progressive multifocal leukoencephalopathy. Study-level background: Multiple sclerosis patients on natalizumab who never developed PML served as longitudinally sampled controls.

Sequencing used immunoSEQ multiplex PCR; TCRdb keeps in-frame clones, though not all of them. Found here are fewer than 40,000 clones, around 91% of them singletons; the top ten hold roughly 1.5%. Time point reported: before natalizumab initiation. The chain uses TRBV2 and TRBJ2-2; 7 bases map to TRBD2. This clonotype originated in a human donor with multiple sclerosis. The sample taken for sequencing was PBMCs. The CDR3 DNA follows: TGTGCCAGCAGCGTCGGGGGGTACGGGACCGGGGAGCTGTTTTTT. It yields the protein CASSVGGYGTGELFF.